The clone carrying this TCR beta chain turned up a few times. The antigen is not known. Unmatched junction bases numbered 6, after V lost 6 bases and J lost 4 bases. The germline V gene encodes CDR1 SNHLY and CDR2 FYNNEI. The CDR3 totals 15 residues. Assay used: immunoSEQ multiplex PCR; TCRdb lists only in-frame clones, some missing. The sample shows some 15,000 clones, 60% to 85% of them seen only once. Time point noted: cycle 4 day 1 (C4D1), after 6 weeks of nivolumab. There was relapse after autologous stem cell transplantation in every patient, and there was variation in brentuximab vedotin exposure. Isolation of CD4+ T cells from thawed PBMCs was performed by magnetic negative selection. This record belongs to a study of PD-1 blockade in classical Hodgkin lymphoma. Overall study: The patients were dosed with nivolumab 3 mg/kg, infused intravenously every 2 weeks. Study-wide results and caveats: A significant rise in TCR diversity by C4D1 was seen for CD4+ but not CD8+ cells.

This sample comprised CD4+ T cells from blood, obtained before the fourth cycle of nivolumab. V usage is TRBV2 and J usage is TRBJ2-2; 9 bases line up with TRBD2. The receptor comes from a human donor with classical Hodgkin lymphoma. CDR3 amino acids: CASSGLAPTTGELFF. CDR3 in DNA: TGTGCCAGCAGCGGACTAGCGCCTACCACCGGGGAGCTGTTTTTT.